Described below is a single T cell receptor (beta chain) sequence and its context. The data were taken from a study of neurological immune-mediated disorders. V dropped 6 bases and J dropped 4; count of bases not matched to a gene: 12. The CDR3 is made up of 16 amino acids. Per the germline V gene, CDR1 is SGHRS and CDR2 is YFSETQ. A total of 2 million PBMCs stored at -80 degrees C provided the unsorted libraries. The cDNA came from 5'RACE, which used 10-nucleotide random UMIs. The yield of each sequencing run was over 170 million TCR-beta sequences from 15-18 subjects. Each CDR3 protein gets one entry after TCRdb re-called the 5' RACE reads with MiXCR. The sample has about 79,000 distinct CDR3 sequences; roughly an eighth are singletons.

The receptor was derived from a woman between 45 and 60 years old in good health. The V call is TRBV5-1, the J call TRBJ1-4, with 7 bases that match TRBD1. Sequencing was performed on PBMCs. The CDR3 DNA sequence: TGCGCCAGCAACCTCCTTACAGGGGAAGGTAATGAAAAACTGTTTTTT. It encodes CASNLLTGEGNEKLFF. Complete variable domain (other parts from reference TRBV5-1 and TRBJ1-4): KAGVTQTPRYLIKTRGQQVTLSCSPISGHRSVSWYQQTPGQGLQFLFEYFSETQRNKGNFPGRFSGRQFSNSRSEMNVSTLELGDSALYLCASNLLTGEGNEKLFFGSGTQLSVL.